This T cell receptor beta chain was documented in a study of cytomegalovirus exposure and HLA in healthy donors. Study-wide results and limits: Cytomegalovirus association was assigned to more than 150 TCR beta chains.

Details on this clone: Its cognate antigen is unknown. The germline gene is not matched at one end of the junction; a read error may be the cause.

The CDR3 has 11 residues. Germline-derived CDR1 and CDR2 are SEHNR and FQNEAQ (reference sequence). The PCR contained 60 Vbeta and 13 Jbeta primers. The table came from immunoSEQ multiplex PCR; TCRdb's copy has only in-frame clones and leaves some out. Of some 150,000 clones listed, 65% to 90% are singletons. All the people who gave samples were healthy bone marrow donors. The sequence was collected from a woman aged 45 to 65 in good health and CMV-seropositive. The sequenced sample consisted of PBMCs. The rearrangement uses TRBV7-9 and TRBJ1-2, with TRBD1 identical over 7 bases. As DNA, the CDR3 is TGTGCCAGCAGCTCGTCCTGGGGGACAGTCTTC. Translated, it gives CASSSSWGTVF.